A single sample is the source of the 14 T cell receptor beta chains below, sequenced in a study of T cells in Graves' hyperthyroidism and ophthalmopathy. RNA transcripts provided the source from which TCR beta CDR3 regions were amplified. A set of HTBI primers served as the primers for a first-round RT-PCR of the TCR CDR3. Each CDR3 protein gets one entry after TCRdb re-called the multiplex PCR reads with MiXCR. The data contain 800,000 or so distinct CDR3 sequences, about 38% of them singletons. Material: blood. All receptors derive from a man aged 18 to 30 with Graves' hyperthyroidism.

This clonotype turned up a few times. This chain's CDR3 is CASTVKGSTEAFF. CDR3 nucleotides: TGTGCCAGCACCGTAAAGGGGTCCACTGAAGCTTTCTTT. The chain employs TRBV12-3 or TRBV12-4 and TRBJ1-1; maybe TRBD1 (5 bases). The CDR3 extends over 13 amino acids. V dropped 7 bases and J dropped 4 bases, with 13 bases sitting between them.

This clonotype was counted between two and nine times. The genes are TRBV20-1 and TRBJ1-3; TRBD1 matches at 7 bases. V was clipped by 4 bases and J by 2 bases; unmatched bases: 2. In germline, CDR1 is DFQATT, CDR2 SNEGSKA (reference sequence). CDR3 length: 13 amino acids. This CDR3 reads CSAKTGPGNTIYF. In DNA form, the CDR3 reads TGCAGTGCTAAGACAGGGCCTGGAAACACCATATATTTT.

This clonotype has at least ten counts. This rearrangement joins TRBV7-3 to TRBJ2-7, with TRBD2 matching 9 bases. Germline CDR1 reads SGHTA; CDR2 reads FQGTGA. CDR3 length: 15 residues. J was trimmed by 0 bases and V by 0 bases; bases with no gene match: 0. In DNA, the CDR3 is TGTGCCAGCAGCTTAACTAGCGGGGGCTCCTACGAGCAGTACTTC. It encodes CASSLTSGGSYEQYF.

This clonotype showed up just a few times. The chain has TRBV7-9 and TRBJ2-5; D is perhaps TRBD2 (6 bases). Germline CDR1 reads SEHNR; CDR2 reads FQNEAQ (reference sequence). V was clipped by 5 bases and J by 5 bases, with 21 bases between them. The CDR3 spans 16 residues. CDR3 sequence: CASSPLLGRGSETQYF. The CDR3 DNA is TGTGCCAGCAGCCCCCTCCTTGGACGGGGGTCGGAGACCCAGTACTTC.

Many counts were recorded for this clonotype. The chain carries TRBV24-1 and TRBJ1-4; D uncertain. The CDR3 has 13 residues. The germline gives CDR1 KGHDR, CDR2 SFDVKD. V was cut by 4 bases and J by 5 bases, with 7 bases left in between. The CDR3 nucleotides are TGTGCCACCAGTGAAACGTCGAATGAAAAACTGTTTTTT. It translates to CATSETSNEKLFF.

This clonotype was recorded at least ten times. The chain recombines TRBV11-2 with TRBJ1-1; no reliable D call. Germline values: CDR1 SGHAT, CDR2 FQNNGV. The CDR3 has 16 amino acids. V lost 5 bases to trimming and J lost 1 base, with 17 bases between them. The CDR3 bases are TGTGCCAGCAGCCCCCTTGGAGTGACGTCGAACACTGAAGCTTTCTTT. This gives the protein CASSPLGVTSNTEAFF.

The chain employs TRBV7-2 and TRBJ1-6; 9 positions agree with TRBD1. CDR1 is SGHTA and CDR2 is FQGNSA in the germline V gene. V shed 5 bases, J shed 8 bases, and the junction held 10 bases outside the gene matches. The CDR3 has 16 residues. Here the CDR3 reads CASSPRGTGQDSPLHF. DNA for the CDR3: TGTGCCAGCAGCCCAAGGGGGACAGGGCAAGATTCACCCCTCCACTTT.

This clonotype was detected ten times or more. The chain has TRBV6-5 and TRBJ2-6, with D possibly being TRBD2 (6 bases). Germline CDR1 reads MNHEY; CDR2 reads SVGAGI. CDR3 length: 15 amino acids. Trimming cost V 8 bases and J 4 bases, with 15 bases left between them. This CDR3 reads CASGVGGNGANVLTF. The DNA of the CDR3 is TGTGCCAGCGGCGTCGGGGGAAACGGGGCCAACGTCCTGACTTTC.

On this clonotype: This may stem from a read error, because a much larger clone lies one nucleotide away. The gene calls are TRBV11-2 and TRBJ1-2; D not certain. The germline gives CDR1 SGHAT, CDR2 FQNNGV. The CDR3 covers 14 residues. The CDR3 loop is CVSSLEASRKGYTF. The CDR3 nucleotides read TGTGTCAGCAGCTTAGAGGCTTCTCGGAAGGGCTACACCTTC.

The sample holds many counts of this clonotype. This chain connects TRBV25-1 to TRBJ1-3; no firm D call. Germline-derived CDR1 and CDR2 are MGHDK and SYGVNS. V lost 4 bases, J lost 0 bases, and 10 bases lay in between. The CDR3 is 15 amino acids. The CDR3 nucleotides read TGTGCCAGCAGTGTCCCGGGGAACTCTGGAAACACCATATATTTT. This codes for CASSVPGNSGNTIYF.

V is TRBV2 and J is TRBJ1-5, with 9 bases fitting TRBD1. CDR3 length: 13 amino acids. V lost 7 bases to trimming and J lost 6 bases; unmatched junction nucleotides: 4. From germline, CDR1 is SNHLY and CDR2 FYNNEI. For the CDR3, the DNA is TGTGCCAGCACCAGGGACAGGGCTCAGCCCCAGCATTTT. Its protein product is CASTRDRAQPQHF. The full variable domain, its missing parts supplied by reference TRBV2 and TRBJ1-5, is EPEVTQTPSHQVTQMGQEVILRCVPISNHLYFYWYRQILGQKVEFLVSFYNNEISEKSEIFDDQFSVERPDGSNFTLKIRSTKLEDSAMYFCASTRDRAQPQHFGDGTRLSIL.

This chain joins TRBV4-3 and TRBJ1-1, with D unresolved. Trimming removed 2 bases from V and 7 bases from J, with 14 bases in between. CDR3 size: 14 residues. Germline V gene sequence: CDR1 LGHNA, CDR2 YSLEER. CDR3 nucleotides: TGCGCCAGCAGCCAATCCCTGGAATCGGGTGAAGCTTTCTTT. Its protein product is CASSQSLESGEAFF.

There are many counts of this clonotype. V usage is TRBV7-9 and J usage is TRBJ1-6, with D maybe TRBD1 (5 bases). Trimming cost V 2 bases and J 8 bases, with 10 bases left between them. Germline CDR1 and CDR2: SEHNR and FQNEAQ (reference sequence). The CDR3 loop spans 14 amino acids. CDR3: CASSLQGWDSPLHF. CDR3 sequence (DNA): TGTGCCAGCAGCTTACAGGGTTGGGATTCACCCCTCCACTTT. Combining the CDR3 with reference TRBV7-9 and TRBJ1-6 gives the whole variable domain DTGVSQNPRHKITKRGQNVTFRCDPISEHNRLYWYRQTLGQGPEFLTYFQNEAQLEKSRLLSDRFSAERPKGSFSTLEIQRTEQGDSAMYLCASSLQGWDSPLHFGNGTRLTVT.

This clonotype was seen only a few times. This chain connects TRBV5-1 to TRBJ1-2; D is unclear. This CDR3 spans 16 amino acids. Germline V lookup: CDR1 SGHRS, CDR2 YFSETQ. V shed 3 bases and J shed 4 bases, with 19 bases lying between them. The CDR3 here is CASSSRTSFGGYGYTF. DNA of the CDR3: TGCGCCAGCAGCTCAAGGACTTCCTTCGGAGGCTATGGCTACACCTTC.